This T cell receptor beta chain was observed in a study of identical twins. Study-level findings and limits: Fewer insertions characterized abundant cord blood beta clonotypes, whereas memory repertoires showed none. A partial confounding effect on zero-insertion analyses could come from invariant MAIT and iNKT cells. Conclusions were based on cross-sectional statistical analysis, without following the same donors.

Donors were all healthy Caucasians. TCRdb reprocessed the 5' RACE reads via MiXCR and lists one record per CDR3 protein. The table includes some 1,700,000 distinct CDR3 sequences, more than 30% detected once. The V gene's germline CDR1 is DFQATT and CDR2 SNEGSKA (reference sequence). V lost 7 bases, J lost 3 bases, and 12 bases lay in between. The CDR3 is 12 amino acids. Turning to this clonotype: Its antigen is unknown.

This receptor was obtained from a newborn girl in good health. The V gene is TRBV20-1, the J gene TRBJ1-1, with D possibly TRBD1 on 6 matching bases. The sample comprised cord blood. CDR3 nucleotides: TGCAGTGGCGAAGAGGGGGACACTGAAGCTTTCTTT. Its protein is CSGEEGDTEAFF.